One and the same sample provided the 4 T cell receptor beta chains below, sequenced in a study of blood T cell repertoires in COVID-19. The method was immunoSEQ multiplex PCR; TCRdb's version includes in-frame clones alone and lacks a portion of them. The repertoire holds around 250,000 clones, 86% seen once, with over 2% in the top ten. Material: PBMCs or T cells enriched from blood (not recorded which). The receptors shown here come from a woman aged 50 to 60 who had recovered from COVID-19.

The chain carries TRBV6-5 and TRBJ1-1; D ambiguous. The germline V and J ends were trimmed by 7 bases and 7 bases, with 19 bases remaining between them. Looked up from germline, CDR1 is MNHEY and CDR2 is SVGAGI. The CDR3 is made up of 14 amino acids. The CDR3 region is CASTPTRPFSEAFF. CDR3 nucleotide sequence: TGTGCCAGCACTCCGACAAGACCTTTCAGTGAAGCTTTCTTT.

This clone was recorded only once. The chain carries TRBV28 and TRBJ2-1; 9 positions match TRBD1. Germline trimming cut 6 bases from V and 3 bases from J; bases unmatched to any gene: 12. The germline V gene has CDR1 MDHEN and CDR2 SYDVKM. This CDR3 is 17 amino acids long. CDR3 amino acids: CASSRTRGTGIYNEQFF. The DNA of the CDR3 is TGTGCCAGCAGCCGGACCCGCGGGACAGGGATCTACAATGAGCAGTTCTTC.

The chain uses TRBV7-9 and TRBJ1-3; TRBD1 aligns across 7 bases. Germline CDR1 SEHNR, CDR2 FQNEAQ (reference sequence). CDR3 size: 17 residues. With V trimmed by 5 bases and J by 1 base, 11 bases remained unmatched. The CDR3 loop reads CASSSPRRQGSGNTIYF. The DNA of the CDR3 is TGTGCCAGCAGCAGTCCCCGACGACAGGGTTCTGGAAACACCATATATTTT.

This chain joins TRBV6-6 and TRBJ2-7; the D gene is possibly TRBD1 (6 bases). Germline V gene data show CDR1 as MNHNY and CDR2 as SVGAGI (reference sequence). The CDR3 spans 15 residues. V was clipped by 5 bases and J by 0 bases, with 14 bases between them. CDR3: CASSKQGSLSYEQYF. In DNA, the CDR3 is TGTGCCAGCAGTAAACAGGGTTCCCTCTCCTACGAGCAGTACTTC.